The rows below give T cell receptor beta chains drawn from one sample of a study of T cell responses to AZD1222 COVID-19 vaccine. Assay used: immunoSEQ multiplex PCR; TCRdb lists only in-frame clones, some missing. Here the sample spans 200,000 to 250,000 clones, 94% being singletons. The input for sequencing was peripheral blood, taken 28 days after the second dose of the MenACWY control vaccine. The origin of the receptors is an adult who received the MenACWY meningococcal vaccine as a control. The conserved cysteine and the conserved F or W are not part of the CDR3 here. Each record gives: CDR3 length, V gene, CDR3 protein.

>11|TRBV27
ASQRTGTTEAF
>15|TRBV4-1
ASSQGPDRGVNQPQH
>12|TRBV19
ASSPAGSYNEQF
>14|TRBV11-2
ASSLDNGRAGSPLH
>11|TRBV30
AWGWDSKETQY
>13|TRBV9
ASSPWDRAGYEQY
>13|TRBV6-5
ASRIAGGNTGELF
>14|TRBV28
ASSLGLAGEGETQY
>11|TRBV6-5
ASSPDDIYGYT
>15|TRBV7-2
ASSLVIPRRDGKGYT
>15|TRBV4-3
ASSQGGTGGYNSPLH
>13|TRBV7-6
ASSPWTGINEKLF
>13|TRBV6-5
ASRDRVVFESPLH
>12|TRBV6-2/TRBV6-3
ASSLDREDTEAF